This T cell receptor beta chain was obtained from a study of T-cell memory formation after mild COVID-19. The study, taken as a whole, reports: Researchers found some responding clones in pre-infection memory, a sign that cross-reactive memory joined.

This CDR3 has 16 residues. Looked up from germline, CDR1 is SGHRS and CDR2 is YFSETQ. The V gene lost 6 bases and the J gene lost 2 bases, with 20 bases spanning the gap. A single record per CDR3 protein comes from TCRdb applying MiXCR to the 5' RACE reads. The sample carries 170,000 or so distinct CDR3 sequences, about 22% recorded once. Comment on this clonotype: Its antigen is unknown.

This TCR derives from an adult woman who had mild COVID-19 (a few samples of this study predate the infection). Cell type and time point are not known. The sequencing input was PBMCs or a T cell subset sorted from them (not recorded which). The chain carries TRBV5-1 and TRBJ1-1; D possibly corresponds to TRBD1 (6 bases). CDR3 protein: CASTPGGAGFNTEAFF. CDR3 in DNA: TGCGCCAGCACCCCGGGGGGGGCAGGATTCAACACTGAAGCTTTCTTT.